These 8 T cell receptor beta chains were all obtained from the same sample, sequenced in a study of regulatory and conventional T cells in RAG deficiency. Using immunoSEQ multiplex PCR, the repertoire was profiled, and TCRdb retains in-frame clones only, with some absent. The table records some 30,000 clones, around 89% of them present only once. The same specimen was also included in a second study, on regulatory T cells. That source notes: Primers: 52 TRBV forward and 13 TRBJ reverse.

The material sequenced was CD8+ T cells sorted from blood. The receptors shown here come from a human donor in good health.

The gene calls are TRBV7-6 and TRBJ2-1, with D perhaps TRBD1 (5 bases). This CDR3 is 14 amino acids long. The V end was cut by 1 base, the J end by 5 bases, with 9 bases between. The germline V gene encodes CDR1 SGHVS and CDR2 FNYEAQ. CDR3 loop: CASSLGGSNNEQFF. The DNA for the CDR3 is TGTGCCAGCAGCTTAGGGGGCAGTAACAATGAGCAGTTCTTC.

The rearrangement links TRBV27 to TRBJ1-5; D is possibly TRBD1 (5 bases). From germline, CDR1 is MNHEY and CDR2 SMNVEV (reference sequence). The CDR3 loop spans 13 amino acids. V shed 5 bases and J shed 5 bases, with 10 bases lying between them. The CDR3 sequence is CASSLQGYQPQHF. The CDR3 DNA reads TGTGCCAGCAGTCTCCAGGGTTATCAGCCCCAGCATTTT.

This clone has just one count. The rearrangement uses TRBV10-3 and TRBJ1-1; possible D gene TRBD1, 5 bases. This CDR3 contains 15 residues. The germline gives CDR1 ENHRY, CDR2 SYGVKD. The V end lost 0 bases, the J end lost 0 bases, and 8 bases lay between the germline ends. CDR3 DNA: TGTGCCATCAGTGAGTCGGGGCGGATGAACACTGAAGCTTTCTTT. Its protein product is CAISESGRMNTEAFF.

V is TRBV15 and J is TRBJ2-7, with 7 nucleotides matching TRBD1. This CDR3 has 13 amino acids. Germline loops: CDR1 LNHNV, CDR2 YYDKDF (reference sequence). V gave up 8 bases and J gave up 0 bases; unmatched junction bases: 4. The CDR3 DNA sequence: TGTGCCACCTCTTGGACAGGCTCCTACGAGCAGTACTTC. It encodes CATSWTGSYEQYF.

The rearrangement links TRBV21-1 to TRBJ2-6; the D segment call TRBD1 is taken from the table without a DNA check. TRBV21-1 is a pseudogene locus. CDR3 length: 16 residues. For the CDR3, the DNA is TGTGCCAGCCCCGACAGGGGGCAGTCTGGGGCCAACGTCCTGACTTTC. Amino acid sequence: CASPDRGQSGANVLTF.

The chain combines TRBV2 with TRBJ2-7, with a possible D match to TRBD2 (6 bases). Trimming shortened V by 5 bases and J by 0 bases, and 8 bases separated the two germline ends. CDR1 is SNHLY, CDR2 FYNNEI, per germline. The CDR3 totals 13 residues. The DNA of the CDR3 is TGTGCCAGCAGTCCCGGGAGCTCCTACGAGCAGTACTTC. It yields the protein CASSPGSSYEQYF.

The V and J genes are TRBV15 and TRBJ1-2; TRBD1 agrees at 7 bases. V lost 5 bases and J lost 4; bases outside the gene matches: 1. The germline gives CDR1 LNHNV, CDR2 YYDKDF (reference sequence). CDR3 size: 12 residues. The CDR3 DNA sequence: TGTGCCACCAGCGGGGACAGCTATGGCTACACCTTC. Amino acid sequence: CATSGDSYGYTF.

This rearrangement joins TRBV10-3 to TRBJ2-3; the D gene is possibly TRBD2 (5 bases). Looked up from germline, CDR1 is ENHRY and CDR2 is SYGVKD. This CDR3 is built from 15 residues. V lost 2 bases and J lost 5, with 14 bases in between. The CDR3 nucleotides are TGTGCCATCAGTGAGGTCGGACTTTCGGGAGATACGCAGTATTTT. This encodes CAISEVGLSGDTQYF.